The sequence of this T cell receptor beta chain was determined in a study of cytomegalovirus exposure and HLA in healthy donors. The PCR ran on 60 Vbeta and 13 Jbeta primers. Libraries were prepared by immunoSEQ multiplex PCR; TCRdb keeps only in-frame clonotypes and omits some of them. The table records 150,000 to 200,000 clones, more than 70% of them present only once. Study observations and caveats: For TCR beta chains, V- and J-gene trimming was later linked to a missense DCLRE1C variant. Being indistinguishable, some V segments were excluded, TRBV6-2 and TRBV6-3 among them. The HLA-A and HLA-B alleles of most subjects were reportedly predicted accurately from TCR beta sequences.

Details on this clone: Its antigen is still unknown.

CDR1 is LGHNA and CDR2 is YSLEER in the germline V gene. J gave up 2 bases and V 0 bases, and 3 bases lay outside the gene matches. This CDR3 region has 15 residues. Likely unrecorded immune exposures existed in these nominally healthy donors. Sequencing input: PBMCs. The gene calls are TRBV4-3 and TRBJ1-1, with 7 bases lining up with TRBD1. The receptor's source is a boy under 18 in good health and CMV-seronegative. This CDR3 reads CASSQDRDSNTEAFF. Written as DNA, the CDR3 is TGCGCCAGCAGCCAAGATAGGGACAGTAACACTGAAGCTTTCTTT.